This T cell receptor (beta chain) was sequenced during a study of vaccination and CD4 T cells after COVID-19. As regards this clonotype: Its target is unknown.

The CDR3 consists of 15 residues. V shed 5 bases and J shed 2 bases, with 15 bases lying between them. The Oncomine TCR Beta short-read assay generated sequence data from the DNA of cultured CD4+ T cells. TCRdb passed the PCR reads through MiXCR, listing each CDR3 protein once. The repertoire includes about 21,000 distinct CDR3 sequences, approximately 38% of them detected once, and over 4% sits in the top ten. Treatment: roughly nine-day PBMC culture with coronavirus spike peptide pools or control peptides (ViraFEST assay). The TCR sequence derives from a human donor who had recovered from COVID-19. The rearrangement joins TRBV12-3 or TRBV12-4 to TRBJ1-2, with D perhaps TRBD1 (5 bases). The specimen was CD4+ T cells from blood, cultured in vitro, collected before SARS-CoV-2 vaccination. The CDR3 region has the DNA TGTGCCAGCAGTGAGGCAGGGCGAGGGAACTATGGCTACACCTTC. It is translated as CASSEAGRGNYGYTF.